Listed here are 29 T cell receptor beta chains from one sample, sequenced in a study of T cells in Graves' hyperthyroidism and ophthalmopathy. Amplified TCR beta CDR3 regions derived from RNA transcripts. With the HTBI primer set, the TCR CDR3 went through a first round of RT-PCR. MiXCR, run by TCRdb on the multiplex PCR reads, gives a single entry per CDR3 protein. The sample records some 800,000 distinct CDR3 sequences, around 38% being singletons. The sample was blood. These TCRs come from a man between 18 and 35 years old with Graves' hyperthyroidism.

This rearrangement joins TRBV2 to TRBJ1-3, with a weak D call TRBD1 (5 bases). Germline assignment: CDR1 SNHLY and CDR2 FYNNEI. The CDR3 runs 14 residues. Trimming removed 5 bases at V and 2 bases at J, with 10 bases between. This CDR3 is CASSYMGAGNTIYF. The CDR3 DNA is TGTGCCAGCAGTTACATGGGGGCTGGAAACACCATATATTTT.

This clonotype was detected ten times or more. J is TRBJ2-7 and V is TRBV15, with 7 bases that match TRBD2. The CDR3 extends over 15 amino acids. The trim removed 8 bases at V and 0 bases at J, leaving 10 bases unmatched. Germline V gives CDR1 LNHNV, CDR2 YYDKDF (reference sequence). Here the CDR3 reads CATRLASGSSYEQYF. The CDR3 bases are TGTGCCACCCGGCTCGCTAGCGGAAGCTCCTACGAGCAGTACTTC.

This sequence joins TRBV10-3 and TRBJ1-1; a weak D match, TRBD1 (6 bases). Germline V gene lookup returns CDR1 ENHRY and CDR2 SYGVKD. V lost 6 bases and J lost 2, with 10 bases in between. The CDR3 covers 13 residues. The CDR3 bases are TGTGCCATCAGCTTGACAGGCAACACTGAAGCTTTCTTT. Residues: CAISLTGNTEAFF.

The V gene is TRBV19, the J gene TRBJ1-5; D not certain. This CDR3 is 14 amino acids long. Germline V gene sequence: CDR1 LNHDA, CDR2 SQIVND (reference sequence). Trimming pared 2 bases from V and 3 bases from J, leaving 8 bases between. The CDR3 DNA reads TGTGCCAGTAGTATACTGGGCACCAATCAGCCCCAGCATTTT. Protein: CASSILGTNQPQHF.

The chain has TRBV5-8 and TRBJ2-7; 7 bases agree with TRBD2. The CDR3 runs 15 residues. V lost 4 bases and J lost 1; bases outside the gene matches: 8. Germline lookup yields CDR1 SGHTS and CDR2 YDEGEE. CDR3 DNA: TGTGCCAGCAGCCCCCGGGAGGAAAGGTCCTACGAGCAGTACTTC. Amino acid sequence: CASSPREERSYEQYF.

With respect to this clonotype: The CDR3 ends on some other residue instead of the conserved phenylalanine or tryptophan, so this is likely a read error. The DNA is left out, because the CDR3 cannot be placed on it with certainty; the CDR3 is given as TCRdb lists it. The chain uses TRBV20-1 and TRBJ1-2. The CDR3 length is 12 residues, termini included. The germline V gene has CDR1 DFQATT and CDR2 SNEGSKA (reference sequence). The CDR3 region is CSARGSETSDTY.

This clonotype was seen at least ten times. The chain recombines TRBV2 with TRBJ1-4; 8 nucleotides agree with TRBD1. The ends lost 4 bases at V and 7 bases at J; junction bases unmatched: 5. Germline CDR1 reads SNHLY; CDR2 reads FYNNEI. This CDR3 is 14 amino acids long. The CDR3, as DNA: TGTGCCAGCAGTGGGACAGGGTGGACTGAAAAACTGTTTTTT. Its translation: CASSGTGWTEKLFF.

This clonotype was seen at least ten times. This chain joins TRBV20-1 and TRBJ1-1; D gene unclear. CDR3 size: 14 residues. CDR1 is DFQATT and CDR2 is SNEGSKA in the germline V gene (reference sequence). Trimming shortened V by 5 bases and J by 0 bases, and 13 bases separated the two germline ends. The CDR3 is CSAGPQRLNTEAFF. The DNA of the CDR3 is TGCAGTGCTGGGCCCCAGAGGCTGAACACTGAAGCTTTCTTT.

This clonotype appeared a few times. The junction shows a germline mismatch at one end, possibly a read error. This chain uses TRBV12-3 or TRBV12-4 with TRBJ1-1; D is perhaps TRBD1 (5 bases). The CDR3 runs 14 residues. For the CDR3, the DNA is TGTGCCAGCAATTTAGGGACCCTCGGTACTGAAGCTTTCTTT. Translated: CASNLGTLGTEAFF.

This clonotype has ten or more counts. The chain is built from TRBV7-2 and TRBJ2-7; TRBD1 might be the D (6 bases). The CDR3 is 13 amino acids. Germline CDR1 is SGHTA and CDR2 is FQGNSA. Trimming pared 0 bases from V and 7 bases from J, leaving 10 bases between. CDR3: CASSLADRVEQYF. CDR3 bases: TGTGCCAGCAGCTTAGCGGACAGAGTGGAGCAGTACTTC.

Remarks on this clonotype: Being one base from a much bigger clone, this may be a read error. The chain couples TRBV19 to TRBJ1-6; D is perhaps TRBD1 (6 bases). The CDR3 spans 13 residues. Germline loops: CDR1 LNHDA, CDR2 SQIVND (reference sequence). The CDR3 DNA follows: TGTGCCAGTAGTCCGAAGGGGGGGTCACCCCCCCACTTT. Protein sequence: CASSPKGGSPPHF.

Ten or more counts support this clonotype. This chain uses TRBV20-1 with TRBJ2-7; a possible D gene is TRBD2 (5 bases). The V end lost 3 bases, the J end lost 2 bases, and 11 bases lay between the germline ends. CDR3 size: 13 residues. Germline CDR1 is DFQATT and CDR2 is SNEGSKA (reference sequence). The CDR3 spells CSASLRGTYEQYF. CDR3 DNA: TGCAGTGCTAGTCTTCGGGGAACCTACGAGCAGTACTTC.

This clonotype was observed a few times. This sequence joins TRBV6-5 and TRBJ1-2; D is undetermined. This CDR3 is 14 amino acids long. Trimming took 0 bases from V and 3 from J, leaving 8 bases between them. Germline assignment: CDR1 MNHEY and CDR2 SVGAGI. The CDR3: CASSYSVGDYGYTF. CDR3 DNA: TGTGCCAGCAGTTACTCGGTGGGAGACTATGGCTACACCTTC.

This clonotype was observed many times. V and J are TRBV19 and TRBJ1-5; D unresolved. The CDR3 runs 14 residues. V was clipped by 3 bases and J by 5 bases, with 11 bases between them. Germline V gene sequence: CDR1 LNHDA, CDR2 SQIVND (reference sequence). CDR3 sequence reads: CASSISSTDQPQHF. DNA of the CDR3: TGTGCCAGTAGTATTTCCTCAACCGATCAGCCCCAGCATTTT. The complete variable domain, with remaining parts taken from reference TRBV19 and TRBJ1-5, reads DGGITQSPKYLFRKEGQNVTLSCEQNLNHDAMYWYRQDPGQGLRLIYYSQIVNDFQKGDIAEGYSVSREKKESFPLTVTSAQKNPTAFYLCASSISSTDQPQHFGDGTRLSIL.

In its sample, this clonotype was seen once. The rearrangement uses TRBV4-3 and TRBJ1-4, with D hard to call. CDR3 length: 15 amino acids. Germline CDR1 is LGHNA and CDR2 is YSLEER. Trimming left V 0 bases short and J 8 bases short, with 13 bases between. This CDR3 reads CASSQEARTTEKLFF. CDR3 sequence (DNA): TGCGCCAGCAGCCAAGAAGCCCGGACTACCGAAAAACTGTTTTTT.

The genes are TRBV7-3 and TRBJ2-7; D perhaps matches TRBD1 (6 bases). Germline V gene sequence: CDR1 SGHTA, CDR2 FQGTGA. With 5 bases removed from V and 1 base from J, the gap between germline ends came to 12 bases. The CDR3 runs to 14 residues. CDR3 residues: CASSPHRDSYEQYF. CDR3 in DNA: TGTGCCAGCAGCCCGCACAGGGATTCCTACGAGCAGTACTTC.

This chain uses TRBV14 with TRBJ2-5, with D perhaps matching TRBD2 (6 bases). CDR3 length: 16 amino acids. Germline CDR1 reads SGHDN; CDR2 reads FVKESK. Trimming stripped 0 bases from V and 5 bases from J, with 16 bases between. The CDR3 spells CASSQDLDGGLETQYF. DNA of the CDR3: TGTGCCAGCAGCCAAGATCTGGACGGGGGATTGGAGACCCAGTACTTC.

The chain combines TRBV11-2 with TRBJ2-7; 7 bases are a match to TRBD2. Trimming at V came to 6 bases and at J to 3 bases, leaving 5 bases not matched to a gene. This CDR3 has 13 residues. Per germline, CDR1 SGHAT and CDR2 FQNNGV. The CDR3, as DNA: TGTGCCAGCAGTTGGGAGGGAATCTACGAGCAGTACTTC. Its protein is CASSWEGIYEQYF.

The table lists this clonotype with a few counts. The V and J genes are TRBV9 and TRBJ1-2; D is perhaps TRBD1 (6 bases). V was clipped by 4 bases and J by 2 bases, with 12 bases between them. Germline CDR1 reads SGDLS; CDR2 reads YYNGEE. The CDR3 runs to 14 residues. Here the CDR3 DNA reads TGTGCCAGCAGCCCCTCAACAGGGAACTATGGCTACACCTTC. Amino acids: CASSPSTGNYGYTF.

On this clonotype itself: One end of the junction fails to match germline, which may point to a read error. This chain joins TRBV11-2 and TRBJ2-7; TRBD1 matches 8 bases. Germline CDR1 reads SGHAT; CDR2 reads FQNNGV. This CDR3 comprises 15 residues. CDR3 in amino acids: CASSWTGQGLYEQYF. CDR3 sequence (DNA): TGCGCCAGCAGCTGGACAGGACAGGGTCTCTACGAGCAGTACTTC.

In its sample, this clonotype was seen a few times. The chain is built from TRBV7-9 and TRBJ1-1; D remains ambiguous. V gave up 2 bases and J gave up 0 bases, with 10 bases separating them. CDR1 is SEHNR, CDR2 FQNEAQ, per germline (reference sequence). The CDR3 totals 15 residues. CDR3 amino acids: CASSLREAMNTEAFF. DNA of the CDR3: TGTGCCAGCAGCTTACGGGAGGCCATGAACACTGAAGCTTTCTTT.

This clonotype was observed many times. The V gene is TRBV9, the J gene TRBJ1-1; tentatively, D is TRBD1 (6 bases). V lost 0 bases to trimming and J lost 8 bases, with 14 bases between them. Germline CDR1 and CDR2: SGDLS and YYNGEE. The CDR3 sequence is 14 residues long. CDR3 in amino acids: CASSVEGGGVEAFF. In DNA, the CDR3 is TGTGCCAGCAGCGTAGAAGGGGGTGGTGTAGAAGCTTTCTTT.

There are a few counts of this clonotype. The chain is built from TRBV20-1 and TRBJ2-2; 12 bases line up with TRBD2. V shed 6 bases and J 5 bases; nucleotides not matched to a gene: 7. Germline V gene sequence: CDR1 DFQATT, CDR2 SNEGSKA (reference sequence). The CDR3 is made up of 15 amino acids. CDR3 nucleotides: TGCAGTGCACCCCTAGCGGGAGGGGGTACCGGGGAGCTGTTTTTT. It is translated as CSAPLAGGGTGELFF.

This clonotype was found many times. The chain links TRBV29-1 to TRBJ2-5; D gene unclear. Germline lookup yields CDR1 SQVTM and CDR2 ANQGSEA. The length of the CDR3 is 12 residues. Trimming left V 2 bases short and J 2 bases short, with 6 bases between. For the CDR3, the DNA is TGCAGCGTTGAACTTGCTCAAGAGACCCAGTACTTC. It translates to CSVELAQETQYF.

Notes on this clonotype: Since a much larger clone is just one base distant, this may be a read error. The chain uses TRBV4-1 and TRBJ1-5; weak D call: TRBD1 (6 bases). Germline V gene data show CDR1 as MGHRA and CDR2 as YSYEKL. There are 14 residues in the CDR3. The CDR3 here is CASSLGDNNQPQHF. The CDR3 DNA is TGTGCCAGCAGCTTAGGGGACAACAATCAGCCCCAGCATTTT.

This clonotype has at least ten counts. The CDR3 nucleotides are TGTGCCAGCCCTGTCCGAGGGAACAATCAGCCCCAGCATTTT. Amino acids: CASPVRGNNQPQHF. This rearrangement joins TRBV6-2 or TRBV6-3 to TRBJ1-5; no definite D call. CDR1 and CDR2 from the germline V gene are MNHEY and SVGEGT. The CDR3 totals 14 residues. The ends were cut back, 8 bases at V and 3 bases at J, with 14 bases in the middle.

This clonotype was counted ten times or more. One junction end disagrees with the germline gene, perhaps due to a read error. This CDR3 is CASSLGQGAGGANVLTF. The CDR3, as DNA: TGCGCCAGCAGCTTAGGGCAGGGGGCTGGTGGGGCCAACGTCCTGACTTTC. This rearrangement joins TRBV7-2 to TRBJ2-6; 8 bases align to TRBD1. The CDR3 loop spans 17 amino acids. Germline CDR1 SGHTA, CDR2 FQGNSA. The variable domain in full, completed from reference TRBV7-2 and TRBJ2-6, reads GAGVSQSPSNKVTEKGKDVELRCDPISGHTALYWYRQSLGQGLEFLIYFQGNSAPDKSGLPSDRFSAERTGGSVSTLTIQRTQQEDSAVYLCASSLGQGAGGANVLTFGAGSRLTVL.

The chain uses TRBV19 and TRBJ1-1; D uncertain. V was shortened by 0 bases and J by 1 base, with 12 bases between the two germline ends. CDR1 LNHDA and CDR2 SQIVND come from the germline V gene (reference sequence). The CDR3 contains 16 residues. The DNA of the CDR3 is TGTGCCAGTAGTATAGACGGACGGACGGAGAACACTGAAGCTTTCTTT. This codes for CASSIDGRTENTEAFF.

This clonotype was counted at least ten times. The chain is built from TRBV10-3 and TRBJ2-5; a weak D match, TRBD1 (6 bases). The CDR3 covers 15 residues. Germline V gives CDR1 ENHRY, CDR2 SYGVKD. Trimming removed 0 bases from V and 2 bases from J, with 10 bases in between. CDR3 region: CAISESQGGQETQYF. CDR3 in DNA: TGTGCCATCAGTGAGTCACAGGGTGGGCAAGAGACCCAGTACTTC.